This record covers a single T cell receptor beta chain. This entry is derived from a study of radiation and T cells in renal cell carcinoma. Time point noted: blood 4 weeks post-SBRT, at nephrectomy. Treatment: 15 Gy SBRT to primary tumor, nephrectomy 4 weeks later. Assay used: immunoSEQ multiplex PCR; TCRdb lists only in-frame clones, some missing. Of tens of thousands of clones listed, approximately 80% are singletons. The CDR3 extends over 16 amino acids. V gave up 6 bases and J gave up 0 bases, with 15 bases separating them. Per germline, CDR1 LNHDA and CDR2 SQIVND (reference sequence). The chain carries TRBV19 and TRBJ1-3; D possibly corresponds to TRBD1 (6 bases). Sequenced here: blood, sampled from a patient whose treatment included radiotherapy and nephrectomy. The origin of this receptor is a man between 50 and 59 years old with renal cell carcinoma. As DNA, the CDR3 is TGTGCCAGTAGCCTACAGGGTTCGTTCTCTGGAAACACCATATATTTT. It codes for CASSLQGSFSGNTIYF.